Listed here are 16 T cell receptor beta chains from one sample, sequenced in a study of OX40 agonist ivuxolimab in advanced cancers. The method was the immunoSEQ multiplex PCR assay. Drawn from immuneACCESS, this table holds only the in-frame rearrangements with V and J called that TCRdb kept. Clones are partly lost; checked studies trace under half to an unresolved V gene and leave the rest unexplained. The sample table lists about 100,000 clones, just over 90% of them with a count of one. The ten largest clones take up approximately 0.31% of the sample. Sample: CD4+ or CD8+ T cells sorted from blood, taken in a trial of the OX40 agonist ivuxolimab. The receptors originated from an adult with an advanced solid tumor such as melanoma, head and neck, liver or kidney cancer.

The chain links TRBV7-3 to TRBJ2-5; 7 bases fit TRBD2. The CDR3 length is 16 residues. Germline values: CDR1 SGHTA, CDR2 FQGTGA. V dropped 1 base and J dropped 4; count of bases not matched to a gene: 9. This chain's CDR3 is CASSLNVAGVGETQYF. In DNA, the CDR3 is TGTGCCAGCAGCTTAAACGTGGCGGGAGTGGGAGAGACCCAGTACTTC.

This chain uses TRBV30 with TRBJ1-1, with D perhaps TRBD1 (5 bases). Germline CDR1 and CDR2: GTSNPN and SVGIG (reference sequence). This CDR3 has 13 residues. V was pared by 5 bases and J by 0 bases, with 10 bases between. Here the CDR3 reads CAWERGLNTEAFF. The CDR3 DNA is TGTGCCTGGGAGAGGGGATTGAACACTGAAGCTTTCTTT. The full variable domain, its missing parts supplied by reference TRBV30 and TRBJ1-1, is SQTIHQWPATLVQPVGSPLSLECTVEGTSNPNLYWYRQAAGRGLQLLFYSVGIGQISSEVPQNLSASRPQDRQFILSSKKLLLSDSGFYLCAWERGLNTEAFFGQGTRLTVV.

In DNA form, the CDR3 reads TGCGCCAGCAGTGACGTCAGGAGGCAGCCCCAGCATTTT. Protein product: CASSDVRRQPQHF. V and J are TRBV10-2 and TRBJ1-5; D unclear. This CDR3 contains 13 residues. Deletions cut 3 bases from V and 7 bases from J, with 10 bases between. CDR1 is WSHSY and CDR2 is SAAADI in the germline V gene.

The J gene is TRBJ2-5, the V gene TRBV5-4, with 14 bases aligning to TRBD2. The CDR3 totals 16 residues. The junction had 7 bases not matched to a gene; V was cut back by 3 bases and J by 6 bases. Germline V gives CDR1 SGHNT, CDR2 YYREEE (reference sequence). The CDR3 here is CASSSGTSGRAQTQYF. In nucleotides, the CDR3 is TGTGCCAGCAGCTCTGGGACTAGCGGGAGAGCCCAGACCCAGTACTTC.

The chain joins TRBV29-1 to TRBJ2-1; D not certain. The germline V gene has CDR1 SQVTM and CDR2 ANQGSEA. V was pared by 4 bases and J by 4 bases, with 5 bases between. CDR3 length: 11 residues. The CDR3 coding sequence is TGCAGCGTTGGGTCGTACAATGAGCAGTTCTTC. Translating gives CSVGSYNEQFF.

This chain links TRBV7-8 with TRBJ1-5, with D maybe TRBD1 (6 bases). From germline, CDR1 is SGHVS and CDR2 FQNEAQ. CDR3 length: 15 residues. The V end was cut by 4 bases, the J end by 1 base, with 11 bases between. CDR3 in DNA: TGTGCCAGCAGCTACCGGGACACAAGCAATCAGCCCCAGCATTTT. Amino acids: CASSYRDTSNQPQHF.

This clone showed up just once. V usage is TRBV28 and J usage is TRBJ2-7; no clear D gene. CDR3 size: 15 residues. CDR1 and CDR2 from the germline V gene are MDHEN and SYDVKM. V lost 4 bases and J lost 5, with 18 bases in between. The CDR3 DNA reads TGTGCCAGCAGTTCCTCAACACAACGCCGGAACGAGCAGTACTTC. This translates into CASSSSTQRRNEQYF.

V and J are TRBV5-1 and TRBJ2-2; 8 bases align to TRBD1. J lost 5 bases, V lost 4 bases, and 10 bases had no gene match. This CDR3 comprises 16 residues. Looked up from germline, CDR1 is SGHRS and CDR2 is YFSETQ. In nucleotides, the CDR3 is TGCGCCAGCAGCACCGGACAGGGTGAGGGGACCGGGGAGCTGTTTTTT. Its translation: CASSTGQGEGTGELFF.

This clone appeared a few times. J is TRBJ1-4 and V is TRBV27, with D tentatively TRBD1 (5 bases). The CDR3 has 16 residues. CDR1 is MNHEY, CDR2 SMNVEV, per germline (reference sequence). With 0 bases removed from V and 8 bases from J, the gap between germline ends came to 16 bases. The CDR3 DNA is TGTGCCAGCAGTTTATCACAAGGGACTGGACGAGAAAAACTGTTTTTT. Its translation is CASSLSQGTGREKLFF.

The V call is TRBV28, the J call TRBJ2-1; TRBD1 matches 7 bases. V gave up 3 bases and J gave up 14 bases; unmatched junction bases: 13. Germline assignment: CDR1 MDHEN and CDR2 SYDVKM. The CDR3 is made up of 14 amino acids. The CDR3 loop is CASSLGASTQGEFF. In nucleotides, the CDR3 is TGTGCCAGCAGTTTGGGGGCGTCCACCCAGGGGGAGTTCTTC. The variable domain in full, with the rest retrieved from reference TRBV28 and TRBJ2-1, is DVKVTQSSRYLVKRTGEKVFLECVQDMDHENMFWYRQDPGLGLRLIYFSYDVKMKEKGDIPEGYSVSREKKERFSLILESASTNQTSMYLCASSLGASTQGEFFGPGTRLTVL.

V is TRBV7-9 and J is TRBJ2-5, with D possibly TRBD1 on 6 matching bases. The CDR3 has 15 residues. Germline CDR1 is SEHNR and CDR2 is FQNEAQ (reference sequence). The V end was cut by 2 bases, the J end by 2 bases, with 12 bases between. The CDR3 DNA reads TGTGCCAGCAGCTTATCCGGGACATATCAAGAGACCCAGTACTTC. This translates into CASSLSGTYQETQYF.

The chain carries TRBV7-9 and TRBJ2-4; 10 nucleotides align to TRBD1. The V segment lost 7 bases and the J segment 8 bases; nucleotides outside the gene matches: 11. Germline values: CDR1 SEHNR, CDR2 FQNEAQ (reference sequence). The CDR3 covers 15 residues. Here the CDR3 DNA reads TGTGCCAGCACCTCAGGGCGGGACAGGGGAGACATTCAGTACTTC. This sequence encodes CASTSGRDRGDIQYF.

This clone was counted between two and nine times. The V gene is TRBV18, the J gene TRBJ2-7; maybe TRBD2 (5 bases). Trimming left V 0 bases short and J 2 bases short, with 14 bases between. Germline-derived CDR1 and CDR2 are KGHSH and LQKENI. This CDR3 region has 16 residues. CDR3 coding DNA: TGTGCCAGCTCACCACCTATCGGGAAGCTAACCTACGAGCAGTACTTC. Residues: CASSPPIGKLTYEQYF.

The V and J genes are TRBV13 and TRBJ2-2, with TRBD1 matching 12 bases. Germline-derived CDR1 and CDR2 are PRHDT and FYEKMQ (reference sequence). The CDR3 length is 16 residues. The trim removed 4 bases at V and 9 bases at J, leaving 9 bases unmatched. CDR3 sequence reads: CASSSGDRGLFRELFF. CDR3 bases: TGTGCCAGCAGCTCAGGGGACAGGGGGCTATTTCGGGAGCTGTTTTTT.

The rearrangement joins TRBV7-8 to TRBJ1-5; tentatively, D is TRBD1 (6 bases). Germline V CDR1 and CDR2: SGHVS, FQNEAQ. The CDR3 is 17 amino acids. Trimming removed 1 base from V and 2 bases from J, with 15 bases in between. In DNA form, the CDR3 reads TGTGCCAGCAGCTTAGAGGGGGGGTCTGTTGGCAATCAGCCCCAGCATTTT. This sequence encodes CASSLEGGSVGNQPQHF.

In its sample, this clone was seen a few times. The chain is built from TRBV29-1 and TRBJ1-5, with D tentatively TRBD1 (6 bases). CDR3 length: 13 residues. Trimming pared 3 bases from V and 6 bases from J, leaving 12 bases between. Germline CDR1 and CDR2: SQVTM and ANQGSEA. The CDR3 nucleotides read TGCAGCGTTGACACAGGGAAGGGTCAGCCCCAGCATTTT. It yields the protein CSVDTGKGQPQHF.